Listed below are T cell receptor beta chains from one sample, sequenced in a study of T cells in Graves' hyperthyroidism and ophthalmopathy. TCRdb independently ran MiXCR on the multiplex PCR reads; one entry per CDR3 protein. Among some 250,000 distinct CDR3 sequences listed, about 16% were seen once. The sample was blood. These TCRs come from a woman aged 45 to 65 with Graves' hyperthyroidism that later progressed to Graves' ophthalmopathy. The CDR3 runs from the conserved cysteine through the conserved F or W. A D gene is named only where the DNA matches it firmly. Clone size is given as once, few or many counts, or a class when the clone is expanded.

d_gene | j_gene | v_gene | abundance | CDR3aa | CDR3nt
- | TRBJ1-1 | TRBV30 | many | CAWSYRELRAFF | TGTGCCTGGAGTTACAGGGAGTTGAGGGCTTTCTTT
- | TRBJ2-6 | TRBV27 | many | CASSPGPGANVLTF | TGTGCCAGCAGCCCTGGGCCTGGGGCCAACGTCCTGACTTTC
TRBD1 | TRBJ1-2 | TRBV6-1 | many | CASRRGQGPTYGYTF | TGTGCCAGCAGACGAGGACAGGGCCCCACCTATGGCTACACCTTC
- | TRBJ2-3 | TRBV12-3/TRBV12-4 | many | CASSFKGHRTDTQYF | TGTGCCAGCAGTTTTAAGGGGCACCGCACAGATACGCAGTATTTT
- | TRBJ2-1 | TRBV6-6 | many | CASSYPYEGRSYNEQFF | TGTGCCAGCAGTTACCCCTATGAGGGACGCTCCTACAATGAGCAGTTCTTC
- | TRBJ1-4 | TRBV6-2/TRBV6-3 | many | CASSLHRRATNEKLFF | TGTGCCAGCAGTTTGCACCGACGGGCAACTAATGAAAAACTGTTTTTT
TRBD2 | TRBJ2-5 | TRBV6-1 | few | CASSEISGRAETQYF | TGTGCCAGCAGTGAGATTAGCGGGAGGGCCGAGACCCAGTACTTC
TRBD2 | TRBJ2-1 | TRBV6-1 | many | CASSLGTNSYNEQFF | TGTGCCAGCAGTCTCGGGACTAATTCCTACAATGAGCAGTTCTTC
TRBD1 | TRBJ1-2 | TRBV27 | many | CASSDRENYGYTF | TGTGCCAGCAGTGACAGGGAAAACTATGGCTACACCTTC
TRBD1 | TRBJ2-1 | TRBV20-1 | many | CSAAGSGTAILSEQFF | TGCAGTGCTGCCGGATCCGGGACAGCGATACTAAGTGAGCAGTTCTTC
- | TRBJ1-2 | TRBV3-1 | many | CASSLNGYGYTF | TGTGCCAGCAGCCTTAACGGGTATGGCTACACCTTC
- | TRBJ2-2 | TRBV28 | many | CASTSTGWGLGELFF | TGTGCCAGCACGAGTACGGGGTGGGGCCTCGGGGAGCTGTTTTTT
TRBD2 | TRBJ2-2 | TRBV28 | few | CASGLGLANTGELFF | TGTGCCAGCGGCCTGGGACTAGCGAACACCGGGGAGCTGTTTTTT
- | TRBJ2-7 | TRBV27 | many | CASSPGTGRSSYEQYF | TGTGCCAGCAGTCCTGGAACTGGGCGCAGCTCCTACGAGCAGTACTTC
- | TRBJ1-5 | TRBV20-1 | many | CSASDSGGYNQPQHF | TGCAGTGCCTCCGACTCTGGCGGATACAATCAGCCCCAGCATTTT
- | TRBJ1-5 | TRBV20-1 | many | CSARGGTGGSNQPQHF | TGCAGTGCTAGAGGGGGGACCGGGGGGAGCAATCAGCCCCAGCATTTT
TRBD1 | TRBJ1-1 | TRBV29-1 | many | CSAIDRVNTEAFF | TGCAGCGCTATCGACAGGGTCAACACTGAAGCTTTCTTT